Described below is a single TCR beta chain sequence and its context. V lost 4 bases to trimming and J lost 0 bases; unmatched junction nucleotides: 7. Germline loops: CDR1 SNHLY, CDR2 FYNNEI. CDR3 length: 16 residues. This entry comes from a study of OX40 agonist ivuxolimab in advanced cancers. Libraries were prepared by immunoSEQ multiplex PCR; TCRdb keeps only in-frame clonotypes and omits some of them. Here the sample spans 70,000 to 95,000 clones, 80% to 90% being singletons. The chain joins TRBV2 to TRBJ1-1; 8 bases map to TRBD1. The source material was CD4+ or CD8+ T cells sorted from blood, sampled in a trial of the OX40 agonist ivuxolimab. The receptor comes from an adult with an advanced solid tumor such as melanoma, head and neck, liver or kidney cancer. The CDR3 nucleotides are TGTGCCAGCAGTGCTAGCGACAGGGGTTTGAACACTGAAGCTTTCTTT. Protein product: CASSASDRGLNTEAFF.